This T cell receptor beta chain was captured in a study of technical replicates of blood from four donors. TCRdb's copy holds only in-frame clones and misses some; the assay was immunoSEQ multiplex PCR. The data show under 80,000 clones, with about 96% seen just once and over 0.2% held by the top ten. In its sample, this clone was seen once. The CDR3 has 13 amino acids. Unmatched junction bases numbered 1, after V lost 3 bases and J lost 9 bases. Germline V CDR1 and CDR2: SGHRS, YFSETQ. The origin of this receptor is a human donor in good health. This chain uses TRBV5-1 with TRBJ2-5; the match to TRBD2 covers 14 bases. Sample: T cells isolated from PBMCs. The CDR3 reads CASSWGLAGAQYF. CDR3 DNA sequence: TGCGCCAGCAGCTGGGGACTAGCGGGGGCCCAGTACTTC.